This T cell receptor (beta chain) was found in a study of OX40 agonist ivuxolimab in advanced cancers. The overall study: Aged about 20 to 85 with a mean of about 60 years, they were more than 80% male. Partial responses were achieved by three patients, of whom one had hepatocellular carcinoma and two had cutaneous melanoma.

Assay used: immunoSEQ multiplex PCR; TCRdb lists only in-frame clones, some missing. The sample records some 46,000 clones, 80% being singletons. The CDR3 contains 17 residues. Germline trimming cut 0 bases from V and 6 bases from J; bases unmatched to any gene: 9. Germline loops: CDR1 SGDLS, CDR2 YYNGEE. The material sequenced was CD4+ or CD8+ T cells sorted from blood, taken in a trial of the OX40 agonist ivuxolimab. The V gene is TRBV9, the J gene TRBJ2-3; 11 bases fit TRBD2. The source of this sequence is an adult with an advanced solid tumor such as melanoma, head and neck, liver or kidney cancer. The CDR3 here is CASSVEIAGGSLDTQYF. The CDR3 bases are TGTGCCAGCAGCGTAGAAATAGCGGGGGGGTCATTGGATACGCAGTATTTT.